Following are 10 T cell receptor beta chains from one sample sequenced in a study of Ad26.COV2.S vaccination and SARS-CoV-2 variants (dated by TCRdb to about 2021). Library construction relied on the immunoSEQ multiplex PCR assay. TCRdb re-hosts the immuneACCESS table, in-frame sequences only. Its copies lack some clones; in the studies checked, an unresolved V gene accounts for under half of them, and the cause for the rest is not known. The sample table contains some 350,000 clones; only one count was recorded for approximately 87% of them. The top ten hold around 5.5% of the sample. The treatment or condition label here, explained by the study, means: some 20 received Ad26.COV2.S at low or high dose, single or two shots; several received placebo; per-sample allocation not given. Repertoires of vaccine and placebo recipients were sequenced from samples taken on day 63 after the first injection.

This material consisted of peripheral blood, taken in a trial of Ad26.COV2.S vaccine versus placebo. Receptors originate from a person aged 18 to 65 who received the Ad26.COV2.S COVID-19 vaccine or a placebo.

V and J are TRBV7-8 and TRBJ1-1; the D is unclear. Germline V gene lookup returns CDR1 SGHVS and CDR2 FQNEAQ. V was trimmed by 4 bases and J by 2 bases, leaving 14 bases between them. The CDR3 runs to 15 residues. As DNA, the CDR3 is TGTGCCAGCAGCTCGAATATTAACTTTAACACTGAAGCTTTCTTT. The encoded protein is CASSSNINFNTEAFF.

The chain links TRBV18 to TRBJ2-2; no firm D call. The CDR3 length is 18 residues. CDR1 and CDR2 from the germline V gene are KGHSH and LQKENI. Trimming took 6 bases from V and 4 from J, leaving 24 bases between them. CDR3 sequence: CASSSPNSERVATGELFF. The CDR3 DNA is TGTGCCAGCTCCTCCCCGAATTCGGAACGGGTGGCCACCGGGGAGCTGTTTTTT. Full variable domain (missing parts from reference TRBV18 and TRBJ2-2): NAGVMQNPRHLVRRRGQEARLRCSPMKGHSHVYWYRQLPEEGLKFMVYLQKENIIDESGMPKERFSAEFPKEGPSILRIQQVVRGDSAAYFCASSSPNSERVATGELFFGEGSRLTVL.

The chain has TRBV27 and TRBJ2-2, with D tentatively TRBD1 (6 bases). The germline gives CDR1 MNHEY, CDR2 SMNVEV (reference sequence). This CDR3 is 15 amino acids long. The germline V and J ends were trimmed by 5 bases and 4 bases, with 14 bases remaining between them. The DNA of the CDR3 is TGTGCCAGCAGTAGGGACCTAGGGGGCACCGGGGAGCTGTTTTTT. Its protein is CASSRDLGGTGELFF.

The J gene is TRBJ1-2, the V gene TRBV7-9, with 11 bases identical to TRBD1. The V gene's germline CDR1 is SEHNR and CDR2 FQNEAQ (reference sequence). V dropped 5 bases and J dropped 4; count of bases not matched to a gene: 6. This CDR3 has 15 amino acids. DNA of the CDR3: TGTGCCAGCAGCGCCCGGGACAGGGGGATCTATGGCTACACCTTC. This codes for CASSARDRGIYGYTF.

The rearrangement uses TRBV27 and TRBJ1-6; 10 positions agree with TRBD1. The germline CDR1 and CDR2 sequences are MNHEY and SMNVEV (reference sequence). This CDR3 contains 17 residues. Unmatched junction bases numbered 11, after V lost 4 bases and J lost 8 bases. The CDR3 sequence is CASSYLRDRGIDSPLHF. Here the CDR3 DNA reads TGTGCCAGCAGTTATCTTCGGGACAGGGGTATAGATTCACCCCTCCACTTT.

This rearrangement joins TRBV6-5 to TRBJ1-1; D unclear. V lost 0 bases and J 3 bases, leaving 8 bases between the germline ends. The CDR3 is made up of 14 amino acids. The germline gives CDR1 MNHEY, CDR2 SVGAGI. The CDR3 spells CASSYSKPHTEAFF. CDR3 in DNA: TGTGCCAGCAGTTACTCGAAGCCGCACACTGAAGCTTTCTTT.

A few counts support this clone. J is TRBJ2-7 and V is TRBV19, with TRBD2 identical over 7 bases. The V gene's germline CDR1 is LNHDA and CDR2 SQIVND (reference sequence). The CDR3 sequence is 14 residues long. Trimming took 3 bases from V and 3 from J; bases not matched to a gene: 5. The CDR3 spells CASSIGSGDYEQYV. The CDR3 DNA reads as TGTGCCAGTAGTATTGGGAGCGGGGACTACGAGCAGTACGTC.

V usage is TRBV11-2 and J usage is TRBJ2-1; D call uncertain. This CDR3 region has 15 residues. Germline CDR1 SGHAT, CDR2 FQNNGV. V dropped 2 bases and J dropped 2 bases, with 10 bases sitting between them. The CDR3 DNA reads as TGTGCCAGCAGCTTACTTCAACAGCCCTACAATGAGCAGTTCTTC. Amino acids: CASSLLQQPYNEQFF.

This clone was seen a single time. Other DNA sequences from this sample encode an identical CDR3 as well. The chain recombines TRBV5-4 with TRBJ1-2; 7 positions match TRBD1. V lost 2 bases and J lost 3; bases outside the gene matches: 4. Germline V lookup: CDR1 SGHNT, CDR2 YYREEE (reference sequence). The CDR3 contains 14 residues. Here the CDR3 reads CASSLGDRDYGYTF. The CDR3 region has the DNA TGTGCCAGCAGCTTAGGGGACAGAGACTATGGCTACACCTTC.

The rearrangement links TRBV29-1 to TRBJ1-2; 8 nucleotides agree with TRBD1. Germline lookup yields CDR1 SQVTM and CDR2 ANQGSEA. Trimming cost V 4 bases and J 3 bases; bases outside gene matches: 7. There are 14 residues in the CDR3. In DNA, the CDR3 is TGCAGCGTTGTCGGGACAGGTCTCGACTATGGCTACACCTTC. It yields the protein CSVVGTGLDYGYTF.